This TCR beta chain emerged from a study of cytomegalovirus exposure and HLA in healthy donors. Assay used: immunoSEQ multiplex PCR; TCRdb lists only in-frame clones, some missing. The sample has about 130,000 clones; approximately 94% are singletons. Trimming shortened V by 3 bases and J by 5 bases, and 19 bases separated the two germline ends. The CDR3 runs to 16 residues. Germline CDR1 reads KGHSH; CDR2 reads LQKENI. Study-level points and caveats: Listed as cytomegalovirus-associated were 150 or so TCR beta chains.

Notes on this clone: Its antigen is unknown.

The sequence was obtained from a young woman in good health and CMV-seronegative. Material for sequencing was PBMCs. The gene calls are TRBV18 and TRBJ1-2; D perhaps matches TRBD1 (5 bases). The CDR3 coding sequence is TGTGCCAGCTCACCCGGGACTAATCTACGGGCTTATGGCTACACCTTC. It is translated as CASSPGTNLRAYGYTF.